These T cell receptor beta chains were read from a single sample in a study of PD-L1 blockade in urothelial cancer. TCRdb's table, derived via immunoSEQ multiplex PCR, lists solely in-frame clones and lacks some. The profile shows about 52,000 clones, approximately 87% of them singletons. Sequences were derived from PBMCs, sampled around atezolizumab (anti-PD-L1) treatment. The origin of the receptors is a man aged 35-49 years with urothelial cancer. The CDR3 runs from the conserved cysteine through the conserved F or W. A D gene is named only where the DNA matches it firmly.

D,V,J,CDR3,DNA
TRBD1,TRBV19,TRBJ2-1,CASSLHRGEQFF,TGTGCCAGTAGTCTCCACAGGGGTGAGCAGTTCTTC
TRBD1,TRBV28,TRBJ2-7,CASSPHQGAGEQYF,TGTGCCAGCAGTCCTCACCAGGGGGCAGGCGAGCAGTACTTC
NA,TRBV9,TRBJ2-1,CASSVGGGGILLDEQFF,TGTGCCAGCAGCGTAGGGGGGGGCGGGATCCTTTTGGATGAGCAGTTCTTC
TRBD1,TRBV5-1,TRBJ1-1,CASSRTGQNTEAFF,TGCGCCAGCTCCCGGACAGGCCAAAACACTGAAGCTTTCTTT
NA,TRBV18,TRBJ2-3,CASSPNRDTQYF,TGTGCCAGCTCACCGAACAGAGATACGCAGTATTTT
NA,TRBV7-3,TRBJ1-1,CASSLTGQTTEAFF,TGTGCCAGCAGCTTAACTGGACAGACAACTGAAGCTTTCTTT
NA,TRBV9,TRBJ2-5,CASSVEPGAETQYF,TGTGCCAGCAGCGTAGAACCAGGGGCTGAGACCCAGTACTTC
NA,TRBV27,TRBJ2-1,CASSLGSYNEQFF,TGTGCCAGCAGTTTGGGGAGCTACAATGAGCAGTTCTTC
NA,TRBV7-3,TRBJ2-3,CASSFGLRNTDTQYF,TGTGCCAGCAGCTTTGGACTCCGGAACACAGATACGCAGTATTTT
NA,TRBV7-9,TRBJ1-2,CASSQEPRPNYGYTF,TGTGCCAGCAGCCAAGAGCCCAGGCCGAACTATGGCTACACCTTC